This record covers a single T cell receptor (beta chain). The data were taken from a study of blood T cells in healthy people across ages. Through a sample-barcoded 5' primer and a J-beta primer mix, a second PCR was run for 7 to 11 cycles. TCRdb passed the 5' RACE reads through MiXCR, listing each CDR3 protein once. The sample lists roughly 1,500,000 distinct CDR3 sequences, about 31% occurring once. The germline V and J ends were trimmed by 9 bases and 9 bases, with 21 bases remaining between them. The CDR3 sequence is 14 residues long. Germline lookup yields CDR1 LNHNV and CDR2 YYDKDF (reference sequence).

The sequencing input was blood. This clonotype was obtained from a woman aged 25 to 39 in good health. V gene TRBV15 combines with J gene TRBJ2-1; D is perhaps TRBD1 (5 bases). The CDR3: CATKTGRLGAEQFF. In DNA, the CDR3 is TGTGCCACGAAAACAGGCCGTCTGGGTGCTGAGCAGTTCTTC.